This TCR beta chain was captured in a study of blood T cells in healthy people across ages. The sample, approximately 10 milliliters of peripheral blood, was drawn from each donor. No fewer than 7 million PBMCs went into each sample. Alongside a J-beta primer mix, a sample-barcoded 5' primer served in a second PCR lasting about 7 to 12 cycles. TCRdb used MiXCR to reprocess the 5' RACE reads, holding one entry per CDR3 protein. Altogether about 1,500,000 distinct CDR3 sequences are present, about 30% being singletons, with the ten largest covering roughly 8.2%. Study-wide results and caveats: Naive T cell percentage showed a strong correlation with TCR beta diversity. It was the long-lived donors that had more naive CD4+ cells and higher diversity than aged donors.

Concerning this clonotype: Its antigen is not identified.

The J segment lost 15 bases and the V segment lost 5 bases, leaving 4 bases of the junction unmatched. This CDR3 has 11 residues. The chain is built from TRBV12-3 or TRBV12-4 and TRBJ1-6; 7 bases agree with TRBD1. The clonotype was recovered from a woman under 40 in good health. Sequencing used blood. For the CDR3, the DNA is TGTGCCAGCAGTGCCGGACAGGACCTCCACTTT. The encoded protein is CASSAGQDLHF.